This T cell receptor beta chain was recorded in a study of OX40 agonist ivuxolimab in advanced cancers. General observations from the study: Clonal expansion by week 6 occurred in CD4+ and CD8+ blood T cells (at 0.1 to 3.0 mg/kg).

On this clone: Its antigen remains unknown.

Using immunoSEQ multiplex PCR, the repertoire was profiled, and TCRdb retains in-frame clones only, with some absent. The sample lists about 140,000 clones, 90% occurring once. The CDR3 is made up of 14 amino acids. Germline trimming cut 6 bases from V and 8 bases from J; bases unmatched to any gene: 7. The germline gives CDR1 MNHEY, CDR2 SVGAGI. The sample consisted of CD4+ or CD8+ T cells sorted from blood, taken in a trial of the OX40 agonist ivuxolimab. The chain is built from TRBV6-5 and TRBJ2-1, with TRBD2 identical over 10 bases. This TCR was sampled from an adult with an advanced solid tumor such as melanoma, head and neck, liver or kidney cancer. Written as DNA, the CDR3 is TGTGCCAGCAGGAACCCTAGCGGGAGCTATGAGCAGTTCTTC. This codes for CASRNPSGSYEQFF.